This TCR beta chain came from a study of blood T cell repertoires in COVID-19. Turning to the study itself: Both acute and convalescent COVID-19 samples were obtained from the United States, Italy and Spain.

Germline lookup yields CDR1 KGHSH and CDR2 LQKENI. The length of the CDR3 is 16 residues. With 3 bases clipped from V and 4 bases from J, the junction kept 5 bases outside the gene matches. The authors' processing: How many nucleated cells were present was estimated from reference gene primer amplification. Some clones are missing from TCRdb's copy, which holds only in-frame ones; the method was immunoSEQ multiplex PCR. V, J and clone size were drawn from that table, and D and trimming were deduced from the DNA. This table has about 330,000 clones, approximately 88% appearing once. This clone was observed a single time.

Material for sequencing was peripheral blood. The chain is built from TRBV18 and TRBJ2-3, with 12 bases fitting TRBD2. This TCR was recovered from a woman between 45 and 65 years old with active or convalescent COVID-19. The chain's CDR3 is CASSPRLAGDADTQYF. The CDR3 DNA reads TGTGCCAGCTCACCTAGACTAGCGGGAGACGCAGATACGCAGTATTTT.